One sample yielded the 30 T cell receptor beta chains listed below, sequenced in a study of identical twins. TCRdb reprocessed the 5' RACE reads with MiXCR, giving one entry per CDR3 protein. The sample holds 1.5 million to 2 million distinct CDR3 sequences, about 32% seen once. The sequenced sample consisted of cord blood. Receptors originate from a newborn girl in good health.

This sequence joins TRBV3-1 and TRBJ2-2; D gene unclear. The CDR3 consists of 15 residues. Trimming removed 4 bases from V and 2 bases from J, with 11 bases in between. CDR1 is LGHDT, CDR2 YNNKEL, per germline (reference sequence). The CDR3 bases are TGTGCCAGCAGCCCCTTGGCTAAAAACACCGGGGAGCTGTTTTTT. It yields the protein CASSPLAKNTGELFF.

This clonotype was picked up a small number of times. The CDR3 DNA reads TGCAGTGCTAGAAAAACGCAGTATTTT. Translated: CSARKTQYF. The chain combines TRBV20-1 with TRBJ2-3; no firm D call. Trimming pared 2 bases from V and 9 bases from J, leaving 3 bases between. The CDR3 is 9 amino acids. CDR1 DFQATT and CDR2 SNEGSKA come from the germline V gene (reference sequence).

This clonotype was counted a few times. The chain links TRBV7-9 to TRBJ2-1; D call uncertain. The CDR3 extends over 16 amino acids. V lost 5 bases, J lost 2 bases, and 16 bases lay in between. Germline V lookup: CDR1 SEHNR, CDR2 FQNEAQ (reference sequence). CDR3 DNA sequence: TGTGCCAGCAGCGGTAGCACCCCAATCACCTACAATGAGCAGTTCTTC. Amino acids: CASSGSTPITYNEQFF.

V usage is TRBV20-1 and J usage is TRBJ1-5; perhaps TRBD1 as D (5 bases). CDR1 and CDR2 from the germline V gene are DFQATT and SNEGSKA (reference sequence). This CDR3 has 22 residues. CDR3 in DNA: TGCAACCAAAGCCCAGTGCTAGAGAGGGGCAGGTCAGCCGCCCCTAGCAATCAGCCCCAGCATTTT. Translating gives CNQSPVLERGRSAAPSNQPQHF.

The V call is TRBV24-1, the J call TRBJ2-1, with D perhaps matching TRBD1 (5 bases). The CDR3 has 13 residues. V was pared by 1 base and J by 6 bases, with 6 bases between. Germline V gene data show CDR1 as KGHDR and CDR2 as SFDVKD. Here the CDR3 reads CATSDFQGNEQFF. CDR3 in DNA: TGTGCCACCAGTGATTTCCAGGGCAATGAGCAGTTCTTC.

The chain uses TRBV27 and TRBJ1-5; 10 bases are a match to TRBD1. The CDR3 covers 16 residues. Germline V lookup: CDR1 MNHEY, CDR2 SMNVEV (reference sequence). V trimming: 5 bases; J trimming: 5 bases; junction bases outside the gene matches: 9. CDR3 bases: TGTGCCAGCAGTACTCGGGACAGGGGATGGGATCAGCCCCAGCATTTT. This gives the protein CASSTRDRGWDQPQHF.

This clonotype was observed a handful of times. The CDR3 DNA reads as TGTGCCAGCAGTTACTCGACAGGGGGTTTTTACGAGCAGTACTTC. It codes for CASSYSTGGFYEQYF. The rearrangement links TRBV6-5 to TRBJ2-7, with TRBD1 matching over 9 bases. J lost 4 bases, V lost 0 bases, and 4 bases had no gene match. There are 15 residues in the CDR3. Germline V gives CDR1 MNHEY, CDR2 SVGAGI.

The rearrangement uses TRBV7-2 and TRBJ2-4; D might be TRBD1 (5 bases). The germline V and J ends were trimmed by 3 bases and 2 bases, with 11 bases remaining between them. Germline values: CDR1 SGHTA, CDR2 FQGNSA. The CDR3 covers 15 residues. The CDR3 sequence: CASSLSRGTKNIQYF. In nucleotides, the CDR3 is TGTGCCAGCAGCTTGTCTAGGGGAACCAAAAACATTCAGTACTTC.

This clonotype showed up just a few times. The V call is TRBV21-1, the J call TRBJ2-1; the D call in the table, TRBD1, was not verified against the DNA. TRBV21-1 is classified as a pseudogene. The CDR3 consists of 14 residues. CDR3 sequence reads: CASSDQGPYNEQFF. The CDR3 region has the DNA TGTGCCAGCAGCGACCAGGGTCCCTACAATGAGCAGTTCTTC.

This clonotype was seen ten or more times. The chain recombines TRBV6-2 or TRBV6-3 with TRBJ1-5; TRBD1 matches at 7 bases. Trimming at V came to 5 bases and at J to 4 bases, leaving 2 bases not matched to a gene. Germline lookup yields CDR1 MNHEY and CDR2 SVGEGT. This CDR3 spans 13 amino acids. The CDR3 nucleotides read TGTGCCAGCAGTAAGACAGGGAATCAGCCCCAGCATTTT. Its translation is CASSKTGNQPQHF.

This chain joins TRBV7-2 and TRBJ2-7; 10 bases are a match to TRBD2. Trimming cost V 4 bases and J 2 bases; bases outside gene matches: 8. The CDR3 spans 16 residues. The germline V gene has CDR1 SGHTA and CDR2 FQGNSA. The CDR3 DNA sequence: TGTGCCAGCAGCTCCCATAGCGGGGGGACCCCCTACGAGCAGTACTTC. Translation: CASSSHSGGTPYEQYF.

This clonotype was detected a few times. V and J are TRBV12-3 or TRBV12-4 and TRBJ2-5; D unclear. The CDR3 totals 13 residues. Trimming removed 2 bases at V and 5 bases at J, with 9 bases between. DNA for the CDR3: TGTGCCAGCAGTTTACCGGCGCGGGAGACCCAGTACTTC. It codes for CASSLPARETQYF.

On this clonotype itself: Sequence at one end of the junction differs from germline and may be a read error. V is TRBV9 and J is TRBJ2-3; no clear D gene. Germline loops: CDR1 SGDLS, CDR2 YYNGEE. The CDR3 consists of 13 residues. The CDR3 sequence is CASSAQTMDTHYF. The CDR3 bases are TGTGCCAGCAGCGCCCAAACGATGGATACGCACTATTTT.

This clonotype occurred a few times. The chain combines TRBV9 with TRBJ2-1; the D is unclear. Trimming took 0 bases from V and 3 from J, leaving 7 bases between them. This CDR3 has 14 residues. Germline CDR1 and CDR2: SGDLS and YYNGEE. CDR3 coding DNA: TGTGCCAGCAGCGTAGAGGCAGTCTACAATGAGCAGTTCTTC. Its protein product is CASSVEAVYNEQFF.

CDR3 coding DNA: TGTGCCAGCAGCTTACAACGTCTAGGTTCCACAGATACGCAGTATTTT. This encodes CASSLQRLGSTDTQYF. This rearrangement joins TRBV13 to TRBJ2-3; D is ambiguous. Germline V lookup: CDR1 PRHDT, CDR2 FYEKMQ (reference sequence). The length of the CDR3 is 16 residues. V lost 2 bases and J 2 bases, leaving 14 bases between the germline ends.

Turning to this clonotype: The junction differs from germline at one of its ends, possibly a read error. V usage is TRBV28 and J usage is TRBJ2-7, with D hard to call. The germline CDR1 and CDR2 sequences are MDHEN and SYDVKM. The CDR3 has 13 amino acids. Here the CDR3 DNA reads TGTGCCAGCAGTTTAGGGGTTGCCTACGAGCGGTACTTC. Translated, it gives CASSLGVAYERYF.

The table lists this clonotype with many counts. The J gene is TRBJ2-5, the V gene TRBV12-3 or TRBV12-4; TRBD2 matches 9 bases. J lost 2 bases, V lost 3 bases, and 4 bases had no gene match. The CDR3 runs 15 residues. The CDR3 DNA reads as TGTGCCAGCAGTTTCATTAGCGGGGGTCAAGAGACCCAGTACTTC. The encoded protein is CASSFISGGQETQYF.

The V call is TRBV2, the J call TRBJ2-1; 11 bases agree with TRBD2. This CDR3 is built from 17 residues. Trimming removed 5 bases from V and 3 bases from J; junction bases left unmatched: 9. In germline, CDR1 is SNHLY, CDR2 FYNNEI. The CDR3 region has the DNA TGTGCCAGCAGTCCTAGCGGGGGGCCCCGTCGCTACAATGAGCAGTTCTTC. As protein: CASSPSGGPRRYNEQFF.

The V gene is TRBV7-2, the J gene TRBJ1-2; maybe TRBD1 (6 bases). Germline V gives CDR1 SGHTA, CDR2 FQGNSA. This CDR3 spans 16 amino acids. The V end was cut by 1 base, the J end by 4 bases, with 16 bases between. The CDR3 coding sequence is TGTGCCAGCAGCTTAGTTTGGGCAGGGGCGGGCTATGGCTACACCTTC. The encoded protein is CASSLVWAGAGYGYTF.

A few counts support this clonotype. This sequence joins TRBV6-5 and TRBJ2-3; possibly TRBD2 for D (5 bases). The CDR3 sequence is 14 residues long. Trimming took off 2 bases at V and 4 bases at J, with 10 bases between the two ends. Germline V gene sequence: CDR1 MNHEY, CDR2 SVGAGI. The CDR3 reads CASSYGLGADTQYF. CDR3 sequence (DNA): TGTGCCAGCAGTTACGGGCTGGGAGCAGATACGCAGTATTTT.

The chain is built from TRBV6-1 and TRBJ1-1; possibly TRBD1 for D (5 bases). The CDR3 is 14 residues long. V was clipped by 5 bases and J by 1 base, with 11 bases between them. CDR1 is MNHNS, CDR2 SASEGT, per germline. As DNA, the CDR3 is TGTGCCAGCAGTACGGGACTCTCGAACACTGAAGCTTTCTTT. Translation: CASSTGLSNTEAFF.

This clonotype was found many times. The junction departs from germline at one end; a sequencing error may be responsible. The chain has TRBV5-1 and TRBJ1-6, with a tentative D call TRBD1 (5 bases). Germline loops: CDR1 SGHRS, CDR2 YFSETQ. The CDR3 runs 14 residues. The CDR3 DNA follows: TGTGCCAGCAGTTTAGAGGGACGGAATTCACCCCTCCACTTT. This encodes CASSLEGRNSPLHF.

J is TRBJ2-1 and V is TRBV7-9, with D maybe TRBD1 (5 bases). Germline V gene data show CDR1 as SEHNR and CDR2 as FQNEAQ (reference sequence). The V end lost 0 bases, the J end lost 4 bases, and 7 bases lay between the germline ends. CDR3 length: 14 amino acids. The CDR3 sequence is CASSLAHRYNEQFF. DNA for the CDR3: TGTGCCAGCAGCTTAGCCCACAGGTACAATGAGCAGTTCTTC.

The chain recombines TRBV5-6 with TRBJ1-5; no reliable D call. Trimming removed 0 bases at V and 1 base at J, with 8 bases between. Germline loops: CDR1 SGHDT, CDR2 YYEEEE. The CDR3 covers 15 residues. The CDR3 region is CASSLGSWSNQPQHF. CDR3 sequence (DNA): TGTGCCAGCAGCTTGGGATCGTGGAGCAATCAGCCCCAGCATTTT.

V gene TRBV12-5 combines with J gene TRBJ2-2; possibly TRBD1 for D (6 bases). Trimming left V 2 bases short and J 0 bases short, with 22 bases between. Germline-derived CDR1 and CDR2 are LGHNT and FRNRAP. The CDR3 covers 20 residues. The CDR3 loop is CASGLLHPNLTGANTGELFF. In DNA, the CDR3 is TGTGCTAGTGGTTTGCTTCACCCCAACCTGACAGGCGCGAACACCGGGGAGCTGTTTTTT.

The CDR3 DNA sequence: TGCAGTGCTAGAAGGGGGTCTGGCAATCAGCCCCAGCATTTT. Translated, it gives CSARRGSGNQPQHF. V and J are TRBV20-1 and TRBJ1-5; perhaps TRBD1 as D (6 bases). The CDR3 totals 14 residues. The germline CDR1 and CDR2 sequences are DFQATT and SNEGSKA (reference sequence). V was clipped by 2 bases and J by 2 bases, with 10 bases between them.

The gene calls are TRBV20-1 and TRBJ1-1, with a weak D call TRBD1 (5 bases). The CDR3 has 12 amino acids. Germline V lookup: CDR1 DFQATT, CDR2 SNEGSKA (reference sequence). CDR3 sequence reads: CGKWGRVAEAFF. The CDR3 DNA follows: TGCGGAAAGTGGGGGAGGGTGGCTGAAGCTTTCTTT.

This chain uses TRBV5-1 with TRBJ2-3; 13 nucleotides line up with TRBD2. CDR1 SGHRS and CDR2 YFSETQ come from the germline V gene. The CDR3 totals 17 residues. With 5 bases clipped from V and 1 base from J, the junction kept 7 bases outside the gene matches. The CDR3, as DNA: TGCGCCAGCAGTTGGACTAGCGGGAGAAGACGCACAGATACGCAGTATTTT. Protein product: CASSWTSGRRRTDTQYF.

This clonotype was detected a few times. This chain links TRBV12-3 or TRBV12-4 with TRBJ1-4; D might be TRBD1 (6 bases). V lost 3 bases to trimming and J lost 7 bases, with 12 bases between them. The CDR3 runs to 14 residues. CDR3: CASSFSAGVEKLFF. The CDR3 nucleotides read TGTGCCAGCAGTTTTTCGGCAGGGGTTGAAAAACTGTTTTTT.

The rearrangement links TRBV20-1 to TRBJ1-6; no firm D call. The germline V gene encodes CDR1 DFQATT and CDR2 SNEGSKA (reference sequence). Deletions cut 0 bases from V and 0 bases from J, with 15 bases between. The CDR3 has 18 residues. Written as DNA, the CDR3 is TGCAGTGCTAGAGATGATGGGCGGAGGAGCTCCTATAATTCACCCCTCCACTTT. This sequence encodes CSARDDGRRSSYNSPLHF.